Following are 28 T cell receptor beta chains from one sample sequenced in a study of blood T cells in healthy people across ages. It was with a sample-barcoded 5' primer and a J-beta primer mix that a second PCR of roughly 6 to 12 cycles was run. From the 5' RACE reads, TCRdb called clonotypes with MiXCR, one entry per CDR3 protein. The sample includes approximately 1,700,000 distinct CDR3 sequences, about two fifths of them seen just once. Material for sequencing was blood. Every receptor here comes from a human donor in good health.

This clonotype was seen a single time. Relative to the germline gene, one junction end is altered; a read error may explain this. The genes are TRBV5-5 and TRBJ1-6; D is unclear. Per the germline V gene, CDR1 is SGHKS and CDR2 is YYEKEE (reference sequence). The CDR3 is 15 amino acids. The CDR3 region has the DNA TGTGTCAGCAGCTTGGGTACCTCCTATAATTCACCCCTCCACTTT. Amino acids: CVSSLGTSYNSPLHF.

The CDR3 protein is CASSLFGAGTVNEKLFF. The CDR3 DNA is TGTGCCAGCAGCTTGTTCGGGGCCGGGACAGTCAATGAAAAACTGTTTTTT. J is TRBJ1-4 and V is TRBV7-2; 7 nucleotides match TRBD1. The germline CDR1 and CDR2 sequences are SGHTA and FQGNSA. This CDR3 contains 17 residues. J was trimmed by 5 bases and V by 3 bases; bases with no gene match: 12.

This clonotype was recorded a few times. CDR3 region: CSPTRTGADTQYF. The DNA for the CDR3 is TGCAGCCCCACGCGGACAGGCGCAGATACGCAGTATTTT. The V gene is TRBV29-1, the J gene TRBJ2-3, with 7 bases matching TRBD1. This CDR3 contains 13 residues. V was clipped by 8 bases and J by 4 bases; unmatched bases: 9. Germline CDR1 and CDR2: SQVTM and ANQGSEA.

This clonotype was seen ten or more times. J is TRBJ2-7 and V is TRBV5-1; 9 bases align to TRBD1. The V gene end was trimmed by 5 bases and the J gene end by 4 bases; junction bases not matched to a gene: 19. This CDR3 region has 18 residues. Germline lookup yields CDR1 SGHRS and CDR2 YFSETQ. CDR3 sequence: CASRDGSTTGTGTYEQYF. The DNA of the CDR3 is TGCGCCAGCAGGGACGGTTCAACCACCGGGACAGGGACGTACGAGCAGTACTTC.

The V and J genes are TRBV20-1 and TRBJ2-3, with D possibly matching TRBD1 (6 bases). CDR1 and CDR2 (germline): DFQATT, SNEGSKA (reference sequence). V lost 5 bases and J 2 bases, leaving 17 bases between the germline ends. The CDR3 is 15 residues long. CDR3 sequence reads: CSAERGTSNTDTQYF. The CDR3 nucleotides are TGCAGTGCTGAGAGGGGGACGTCCAACACAGATACGCAGTATTTT.

This clonotype was recorded a few times. This chain connects TRBV14 to TRBJ2-1; D gene ambiguous. The CDR3 runs to 18 residues. The germline V gene encodes CDR1 SGHDN and CDR2 FVKESK. Trimming cost V 1 base and J 1 base, with 17 bases left between them. The CDR3 coding sequence is TGTGCCAGCAGCCAAGTGGCGGTACGAGGAAGGTCCTACAATGAGCAGTTCTTC. Amino acid sequence: CASSQVAVRGRSYNEQFF.

This chain links TRBV7-9 with TRBJ2-1, with D perhaps TRBD2 (5 bases). This CDR3 is 16 amino acids long. Trimming removed 5 bases from V and 7 bases from J, with 21 bases in between. Germline values: CDR1 SEHNR, CDR2 FQNEAQ (reference sequence). The CDR3 sequence: CASSPPVSEIRNEQFF. The CDR3 DNA follows: TGTGCCAGCAGCCCACCTGTTAGCGAGATAAGAAATGAGCAGTTCTTC.

The rearrangement links TRBV7-8 to TRBJ1-4, with D unresolved. The germline gives CDR1 SGHVS, CDR2 FQNEAQ. With 2 bases removed from V and 8 bases from J, the gap between germline ends came to 15 bases. CDR3 length: 15 residues. The CDR3 sequence: CASSLHWQAYEKLFF. Here the CDR3 DNA reads TGTGCCAGCAGCTTACATTGGCAGGCCTACGAAAAACTGTTTTTT.

This clonotype turned up a few times. At one of its ends the junction is not consistent with the germline gene, which may arise from a read error. The chain recombines TRBV7-7 with TRBJ2-3, with 7 bases matching TRBD1. The CDR3 is made up of 14 amino acids. CDR1 and CDR2 from the germline V gene are SSHAT and FNYEAQ (reference sequence). The CDR3 loop reads CASSRQGAADTQYF. The CDR3 DNA is TGTGCTAGCAGCCGACAGGGCGCGGCAGATACGCAGTATTTT.

The chain joins TRBV30 to TRBJ1-2; D is uncertain. Deletions cut 0 bases from V and 12 bases from J, with 14 bases between. CDR1 and CDR2 from the germline V gene are GTSNPN and SVGIG (reference sequence). The CDR3 totals 12 residues. In DNA, the CDR3 is TGTGCCTGGAGTGTGCATCAGGCGTCTGACACCTTC. It encodes CAWSVHQASDTF.

This clonotype has just a few counts. The chain couples TRBV11-3 to TRBJ2-7, with 7 bases fitting TRBD1. Germline V gene sequence: CDR1 SGHNT, CDR2 YENEEA. The CDR3 is 18 residues long. The junction had 18 bases not matched to a gene; V was cut back by 6 bases and J by 1 base. CDR3 nucleotides: TGTGCCAGCAGTGAGGACAGGCTTTCGCTCGCCGGGTCCTACGAGCAGTACTTC. Its protein is CASSEDRLSLAGSYEQYF.

V usage is TRBV20-1 and J usage is TRBJ2-1, with TRBD2 identical over 12 bases. Trimming removed 5 bases from V and 9 bases from J; junction bases left unmatched: 8. CDR3 length: 14 amino acids. CDR1 is DFQATT and CDR2 is SNEGSKA in the germline V gene (reference sequence). CDR3: CSARTSGVGGEQFF. The CDR3 nucleotides read TGCAGTGCTCGGACTAGCGGGGTCGGAGGTGAGCAGTTCTTC.

This clonotype was counted a few times. J is TRBJ1-2 and V is TRBV7-2; D is unclear. CDR3 length: 14 residues. CDR1 and CDR2 (germline): SGHTA, FQGNSA. V was clipped by 4 bases and J by 5 bases, with 14 bases between them. This CDR3 reads CASSSGLQLYGYTF. The CDR3 DNA follows: TGTGCCAGCAGCTCCGGACTGCAACTTTATGGCTACACCTTC.

This clonotype was detected a few times. The chain has TRBV5-1 and TRBJ2-1, with D unclear. CDR1 and CDR2 (germline): SGHRS, YFSETQ. This CDR3 region has 15 residues. The V and J ends lost 3 bases and 0 bases respectively, with 10 bases between them. CDR3: CASSSRRNSYNEQFF. As DNA, the CDR3 is TGCGCCAGCAGCTCCCGACGGAACTCCTACAATGAGCAGTTCTTC.

The chain couples TRBV7-2 to TRBJ1-2, with D perhaps matching TRBD1 (6 bases). Germline CDR1 is SGHTA and CDR2 is FQGNSA. Trimming left V 6 bases short and J 3 bases short, with 20 bases between. The CDR3 is 16 residues long. CDR3 sequence reads: CASRDVPTGADYGYTF. CDR3 nucleotides: TGTGCCAGCAGAGATGTACCGACAGGAGCCGACTATGGCTACACCTTC.

On this clonotype: A read error is the likely source, as a far larger clone sits one nucleotide away. The chain links TRBV7-3 to TRBJ2-3, with D perhaps matching TRBD2 (6 bases). The V gene's germline CDR1 is SGHTA and CDR2 FQGTGA. CDR3 size: 14 residues. Trimming left V 5 bases short and J 0 bases short, with 9 bases between. CDR3 residues: CASSVAASTDTQYF. The CDR3 coding sequence is TGTGCCAGCAGCGTAGCGGCTAGCACAGATACGCAGTATTTT.

The V gene is TRBV4-1, the J gene TRBJ1-3, with D hard to call. CDR3 length equals 14 residues. Germline loops: CDR1 MGHRA, CDR2 YSYEKL. The V and J ends lost 3 bases and 0 bases respectively, with 6 bases between them. Here the CDR3 reads CASSHPNSGNTIYF. The DNA for the CDR3 is TGCGCCAGCAGCCACCCCAACTCTGGAAACACCATATATTTT.

This clonotype was observed a handful of times. V and J are TRBV5-6 and TRBJ2-1; possible D gene TRBD1, 5 bases. CDR1 SGHDT and CDR2 YYEEEE come from the germline V gene. Deletions cut 2 bases from V and 4 bases from J, with 13 bases between. The CDR3 extends over 15 amino acids. The CDR3 sequence: CASSLRTPYYNEQFF. The CDR3 bases are TGTGCCAGCAGCTTACGGACACCCTATTACAATGAGCAGTTCTTC. The whole variable domain, remainder taken from reference TRBV5-6 and TRBJ2-1, is DAGVTQSPTHLIKTRGQQVTLRCSPKSGHDTVSWYQQALGQGPQFIFQYYEEEERQRGNFPDRFSGHQFPNYSSELNVNALLLGDSALYLCASSLRTPYYNEQFFGPGTRLTVL.

The rearrangement uses TRBV27 and TRBJ1-1, with D possibly matching TRBD1 (5 bases). CDR3 length equals 13 residues. V was trimmed by 7 bases and J by 3 bases, leaving 12 bases between them. Germline lookup yields CDR1 MNHEY and CDR2 SMNVEV (reference sequence). The CDR3 is CASKTVGDTEAFF. CDR3 in DNA: TGTGCCAGCAAAACGGTAGGGGACACTGAAGCTTTCTTT.

The sample holds a few counts of this clonotype. CDR3 in DNA: TGTGCCAGCAGAGCCGGGACCGCCTACGTCCTGACTTTC. Translation: CASRAGTAYVLTF. The chain uses TRBV7-2 and TRBJ2-6, with D perhaps given as TRBD1 or TRBD2 (5 bases each). CDR3 length: 13 amino acids. Germline V lookup: CDR1 SGHTA, CDR2 FQGNSA. V was pared by 6 bases and J by 11 bases, with 14 bases between. Full variable domain (remainder filled in from reference TRBV7-2 and TRBJ2-6): GAGVSQSPSNKVTEKGKDVELRCDPISGHTALYWYRQSLGQGLEFLIYFQGNSAPDKSGLPSDRFSAERTGGSVSTLTIQRTQQEDSAVYLCASRAGTAYVLTFGAGSRLTVL.

In the case of this clonotype: This may be a read error, as it is one base from a much larger clone. The genes are TRBV29-1 and TRBJ2-3; tentative D call: TRBD1 (5 bases). V gave up 4 bases and J gave up 1 base, with 12 bases separating them. CDR3 length equals 14 residues. Germline CDR1 and CDR2: SQVTM and ANQGSEA. CDR3 loop: CSVGQTTGTDTQYF. CDR3 bases: TGCAGCGTTGGACAGACGACTGGCACAGATACGCAGTATTTT.

This clonotype was picked up a small number of times. The chain recombines TRBV6-6 with TRBJ2-4, with 9 nucleotides matching TRBD1. The J call may be in error: the DNA end matches TRBJ2-7 better. The CDR3 covers 13 residues. CDR1 MNHNY and CDR2 SVGAGI come from the germline V gene (reference sequence). The DNA for the CDR3 is TGTGCCGCCACAGGGGGCGCGTTGAACGAGCAGTACTTC. Protein product: CAATGGALNEQYF.

On this clonotype itself: The junction departs from the called germline gene at one end, perhaps through a read error. V gene TRBV5-1 combines with J gene TRBJ2-5; the D is unclear. The CDR3 loop spans 12 amino acids. In germline, CDR1 is SGHRS, CDR2 YFSETQ. CDR3 sequence: CVSSVAQETQYF. Here the CDR3 DNA reads TGCGTCAGCAGCGTAGCCCAAGAGACCCAGTACTTC.

V is TRBV19 and J is TRBJ1-1; unclear D gene. Germline V CDR1 and CDR2: LNHDA, SQIVND (reference sequence). V dropped 0 bases and J dropped 4 bases, with 9 bases sitting between them. This CDR3 is built from 14 residues. The CDR3 DNA sequence: TGTGCCAGTAGTATAGATATCCTGGGCACTGAAGCTTTCTTT. Translated: CASSIDILGTEAFF.

CDR3 sequence: CASSQGSFHGELFF. DNA of the CDR3: TGCGCCAGCAGCCAAGGGAGCTTTCACGGGGAGCTGTTTTTT. This chain uses TRBV4-3 with TRBJ2-2; unclear D gene. Looked up from germline, CDR1 is LGHNA and CDR2 is YSLEER. The CDR3 consists of 14 residues. V was pared by 1 base and J by 7 bases, with 10 bases between.

The rearrangement links TRBV7-2 to TRBJ2-7; D might be TRBD2 (5 bases). The CDR3 length is 15 residues. Germline CDR1 is SGHTA and CDR2 is FQGNSA. V was clipped by 3 bases and J by 1 base, with 13 bases between them. CDR3 nucleotide sequence: TGTGCCAGCAGCTTTAGTAGAGGACTTTCCTACGAGCAGTACTTC. Its protein product is CASSFSRGLSYEQYF.

The V call is TRBV7-9, the J call TRBJ2-7; D call uncertain. Trimming cost V 2 bases and J 0 bases, with 17 bases left between them. This CDR3 is 17 amino acids long. CDR1 and CDR2 from the germline V gene are SEHNR and FQNEAQ (reference sequence). The CDR3 protein is CASSLSLNPTVSYEQYF. The CDR3 bases are TGTGCCAGCAGCTTATCCCTCAACCCAACAGTCTCCTACGAGCAGTACTTC.

This clonotype has a handful of counts. The rearrangement joins TRBV7-9 to TRBJ2-1; 7 bases line up with TRBD2. CDR3 length: 15 residues. The V gene end was trimmed by 5 bases and the J gene end by 3 bases; junction bases not matched to a gene: 7. The germline V gene encodes CDR1 SEHNR and CDR2 FQNEAQ (reference sequence). This CDR3 reads CASSVRRGIYNEQFF. The CDR3 nucleotides read TGTGCCAGCAGCGTGAGGCGGGGGATCTACAATGAGCAGTTCTTC. Filled out from reference TRBV7-9 and TRBJ2-1, the complete variable domain reads DTGVSQNPRHKITKRGQNVTFRCDPISEHNRLYWYRQTLGQGPEFLTYFQNEAQLEKSRLLSDRFSAERPKGSFSTLEIQRTEQGDSAMYLCASSVRRGIYNEQFFGPGTRLTVL.